This T cell receptor beta chain emerged from a study of blood T cell repertoires in COVID-19. The wider study: From T cells, B-cell-depleted T cells, or PBMCs came the material, which was cDNA or gDNA.

CDR1 and CDR2 from the germline V gene are ENHRY and SYGVKD. This CDR3 contains 15 residues. V lost 5 bases and J 3 bases, leaving 13 bases between the germline ends. As handled by the study authors: Amplification of reference gene primers was used by the study to estimate nucleated cell counts. The method was immunoSEQ multiplex PCR; TCRdb's version includes in-frame clones alone and lacks a portion of them. The DNA gave D and trimming, while V, J and clone size come from that table. Of some 250,000 clones detected, over 75% appear once; the ten largest clones hold 0.8%. The V and J genes are TRBV10-3 and TRBJ1-4; TRBD1 is a possible D gene (5 bases). The sequenced material came from peripheral blood. This clonotype was sampled from a woman aged 25 to 39 with acute or convalescent COVID-19. CDR3: CAISLQLGPNEKLFF. CDR3 DNA: TGTGCCATCAGTCTCCAGTTGGGGCCTAATGAAAAACTGTTTTTT.